This T cell receptor beta chain stems from a study of shared clonotypes between healthy human individuals. Profiled with immunoSEQ multiplex PCR; TCRdb holds only in-frame clones, not every one. This sample has 2.5 million or so clones, with approximately 94% found just once. This clone has a handful of counts. Its specificity is not known. V lost 2 bases, J lost 6 bases, and 7 bases lay in between. The CDR3 length is 12 residues. Germline values: CDR1 GTSNPN, CDR2 SVGIG (reference sequence). The study, taken as a whole, reports: Few donors limited the genetic and exposure-history diversity represented. Estimated clonotype richness was generally higher in naive than memory subsets. Rarefaction curves obtained for sorted subsets showed sequencing incomplete despite large depth.

This chain joins TRBV30 and TRBJ2-2; D unclear. The sequence was collected from a man younger than 35 in good health. The sample comprised naive CD4+ T cells sorted from blood. Sample subset: CD45RA+ positively selected. For the CDR3, the DNA is TGTGCCTGGAGTAGCCAATCCGGGGAGCTGTTTTTT. This translates into CAWSSQSGELFF.